The clone carrying this TCR beta chain was detected many times. What it binds is not known. Naive CD4+ T cells were purified with Tregs depleted by CD25. General study findings and limits: Greatest tumor Treg TCR overlap was with tumor naive CD4+ cells. In terms of TCR gene usage, tumor memory CD4+ T cells clustered together with blood and lymph node memory CD4+ cells, as well as with lymph node naive CD4+ cells.

After constant-region reverse-primer amplification, full-length variable regions underwent semi-nested PCR with Nested Universal Primer A. A single record per CDR3 protein comes from TCRdb applying MiXCR to the 5' RACE reads. Of roughly 8,500 distinct CDR3 sequences in the sample, around a quarter were seen once. Sequencing used naive CD4+ T cells sorted from a lymph node. The subset: naive CD4+ T cells, CD4+CD45RA+CD25-. The TCR sequence derives from a female donor with breast cancer.

The CDR3 nucleotides are TGCAGTGCTAGATCTTGGAACTTCTTGGAGACCCAGTACTTC. Encoded protein: CSARSWNFLETQYF. This chain links TRBV20-1 with TRBJ2-5; D is unclear. CDR1 is DFQATT, CDR2 SNEGSKA, per germline (reference sequence). CDR3 length equals 14 residues. Deletions cut 2 bases from V and 5 bases from J, with 15 bases between.